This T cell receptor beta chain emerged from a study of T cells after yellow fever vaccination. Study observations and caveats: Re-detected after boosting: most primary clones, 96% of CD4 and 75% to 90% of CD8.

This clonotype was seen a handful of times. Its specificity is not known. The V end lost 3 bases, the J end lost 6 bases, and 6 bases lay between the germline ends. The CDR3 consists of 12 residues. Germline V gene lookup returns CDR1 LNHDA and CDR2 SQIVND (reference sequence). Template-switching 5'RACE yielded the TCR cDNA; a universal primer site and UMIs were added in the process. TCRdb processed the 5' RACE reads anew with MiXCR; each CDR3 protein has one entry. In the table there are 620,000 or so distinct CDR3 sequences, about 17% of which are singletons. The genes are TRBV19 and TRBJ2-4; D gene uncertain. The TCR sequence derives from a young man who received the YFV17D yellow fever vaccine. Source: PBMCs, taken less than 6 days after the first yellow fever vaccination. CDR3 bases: TGTGCCAGTAGTATCCCCAGAAACATTCAGTACTTC. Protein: CASSIPRNIQYF.